This TCR beta chain was sequenced for a study of PD-1 blockade in classical Hodgkin lymphoma. Study background: The patients were dosed with nivolumab 3 mg/kg, infused intravenously every 2 weeks.

Concerning this clone: Its antigen is as yet unknown.

TCRdb's copy holds only in-frame clones and misses some; the assay was immunoSEQ multiplex PCR. The sample yields about 7,700 clones, 86% seen once. Study-wide points: TCR diversity rose significantly by C4D1 in CD4+ but not CD8+ cells. Patients newly diagnosed and complete responders had comparable baseline diversity. Healthy donors reportedly exceeded newly diagnosed patients in baseline TCR diversity.

Brentuximab vedotin exposure varied, and every patient relapsed after autologous stem cell transplantation. By magnetic negative selection, CD4+ T cells were purified from thawed PBMCs. Germline V lookup: CDR1 GTSNPN, CDR2 SVGIG (reference sequence). This CDR3 region has 15 residues. V lost 1 base and J lost 0, with 11 bases in between. The sequence derives from a human donor with classical Hodgkin lymphoma. Specimen: CD4+ T cells from blood, collected at baseline. The gene calls are TRBV30 and TRBJ2-3, with D maybe TRBD1 (6 bases). CDR3 sequence: CAWSGTGSSTDTQYF. The CDR3 DNA reads as TGTGCCTGGAGTGGAACAGGGTCTAGCACAGATACGCAGTATTTT.